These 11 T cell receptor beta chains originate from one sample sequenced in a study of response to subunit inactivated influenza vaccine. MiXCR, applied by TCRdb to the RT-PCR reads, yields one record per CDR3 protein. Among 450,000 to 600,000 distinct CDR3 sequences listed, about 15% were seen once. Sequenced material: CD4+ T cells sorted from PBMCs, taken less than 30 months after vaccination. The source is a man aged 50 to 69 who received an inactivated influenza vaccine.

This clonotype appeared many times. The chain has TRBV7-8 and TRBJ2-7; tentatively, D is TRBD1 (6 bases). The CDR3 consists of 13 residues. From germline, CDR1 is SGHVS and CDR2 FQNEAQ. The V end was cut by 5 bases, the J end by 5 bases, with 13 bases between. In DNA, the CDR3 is TGTGCCAGCAGCAAGGGACAACGCGACGAGCAGTACTTC. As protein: CASSKGQRDEQYF. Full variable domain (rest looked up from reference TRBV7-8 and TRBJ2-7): GAGVSQSPRYKVAKRGQDVALRCDPISGHVSLFWYQQALGQGPEFLTYFQNEAQLDKSGLPSDRFFAERPEGSVSTLKIQRTQQEDSAVYLCASSKGQRDEQYFGPGTRLTVT.

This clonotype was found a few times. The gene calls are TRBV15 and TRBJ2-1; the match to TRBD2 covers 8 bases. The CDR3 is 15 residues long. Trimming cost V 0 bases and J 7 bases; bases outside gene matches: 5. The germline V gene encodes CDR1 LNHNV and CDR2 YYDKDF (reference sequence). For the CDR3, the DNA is TGTGCCACCAGCAGAGAGACGGGGGGGCGTAATGAGCAGTTCTTC. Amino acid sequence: CATSRETGGRNEQFF.

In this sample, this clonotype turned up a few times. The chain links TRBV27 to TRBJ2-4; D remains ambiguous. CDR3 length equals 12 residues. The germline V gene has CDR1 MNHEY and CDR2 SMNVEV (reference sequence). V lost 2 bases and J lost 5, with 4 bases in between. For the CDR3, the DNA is TGTGCCAGCAGTTTACTGCAAAACATTCAGTACTTC. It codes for CASSLLQNIQYF.

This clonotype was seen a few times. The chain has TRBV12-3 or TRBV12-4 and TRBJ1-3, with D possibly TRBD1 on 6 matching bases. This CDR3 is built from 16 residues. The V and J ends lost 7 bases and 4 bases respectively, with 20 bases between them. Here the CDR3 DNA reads TGTGCCAGCACCGCGGGGGGCGGCACGTGGGGAAACACCATATATTTT. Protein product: CASTAGGGTWGNTIYF.

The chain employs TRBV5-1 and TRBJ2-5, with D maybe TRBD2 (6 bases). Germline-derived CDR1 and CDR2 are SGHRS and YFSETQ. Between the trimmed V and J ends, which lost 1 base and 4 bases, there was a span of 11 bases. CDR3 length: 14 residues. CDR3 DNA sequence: TGCGCCAGCAGCTTGAATAGCGGTCCAGAGACCCAGTACTTC. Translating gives CASSLNSGPETQYF.

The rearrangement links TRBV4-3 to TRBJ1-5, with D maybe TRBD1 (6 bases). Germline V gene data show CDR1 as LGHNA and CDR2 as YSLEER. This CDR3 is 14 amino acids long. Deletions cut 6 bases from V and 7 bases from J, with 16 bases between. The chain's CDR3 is CASSVTRGSQPQHF. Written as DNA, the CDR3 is TGCGCCAGCAGTGTAACCAGGGGAAGCCAGCCCCAGCATTTT.

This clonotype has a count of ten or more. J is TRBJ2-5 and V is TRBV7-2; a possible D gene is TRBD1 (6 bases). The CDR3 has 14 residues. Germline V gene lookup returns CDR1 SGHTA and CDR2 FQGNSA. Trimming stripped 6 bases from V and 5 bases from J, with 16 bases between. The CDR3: CASSLMGAGETQYF. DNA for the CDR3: TGTGCCAGCAGTTTAATGGGGGCCGGGGAGACCCAGTACTTC.

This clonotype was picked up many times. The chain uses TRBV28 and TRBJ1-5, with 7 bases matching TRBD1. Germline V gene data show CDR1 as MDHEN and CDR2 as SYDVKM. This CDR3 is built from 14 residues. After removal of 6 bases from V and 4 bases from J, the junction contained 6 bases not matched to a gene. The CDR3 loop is CASRSGQPNQPQHF. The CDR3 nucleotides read TGTGCCAGCAGGTCGGGACAGCCTAATCAGCCCCAGCATTTT.

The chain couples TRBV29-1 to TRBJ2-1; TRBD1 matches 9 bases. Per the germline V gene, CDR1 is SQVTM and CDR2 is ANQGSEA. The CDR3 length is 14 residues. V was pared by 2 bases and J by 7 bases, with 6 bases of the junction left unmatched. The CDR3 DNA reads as TGCAGCGTTGAACCCGGGACAGGGAGGAATGAGCAGTTCTTC. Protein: CSVEPGTGRNEQFF.

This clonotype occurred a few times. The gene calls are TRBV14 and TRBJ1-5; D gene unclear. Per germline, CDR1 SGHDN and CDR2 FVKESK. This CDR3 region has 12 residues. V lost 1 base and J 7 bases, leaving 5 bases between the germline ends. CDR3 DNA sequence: TGTGCCAGCAGCCAAGGACGGCAGCCCCAGCATTTT. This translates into CASSQGRQPQHF.

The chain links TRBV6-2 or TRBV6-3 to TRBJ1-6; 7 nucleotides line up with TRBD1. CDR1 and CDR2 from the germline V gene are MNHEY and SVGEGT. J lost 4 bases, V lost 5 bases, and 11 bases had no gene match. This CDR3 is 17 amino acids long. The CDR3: CASSPRGGGPYNSPLHF. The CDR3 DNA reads TGTGCCAGCAGTCCCCGCGGAGGGGGCCCGTATAATTCACCCCTCCACTTT.